Each of the 7 T cell receptor beta chains below was sequenced from the same sample in a study of blood T cells in healthy people across ages. Using a J-beta primer mix together with a sample-barcoded 5' primer, a second PCR was run for about 6 to 11 cycles. TCRdb reprocessed the 5' RACE reads via MiXCR and lists one record per CDR3 protein. The sample has around 500,000 distinct CDR3 sequences, over 25% seen once. The data also belong to a second study, concerning T cells of mothers and their children.

Material: blood. Source of these receptors: a boy between 2 and 10 years old in good health.

This clonotype was recorded many times. The V and J genes are TRBV12-3 or TRBV12-4 and TRBJ2-7, with D possibly being TRBD1 (5 bases). The CDR3 spans 12 residues. Trimming cost V 4 bases and J 3 bases, with 7 bases left between them. The CDR3 DNA is TGTGCCAGCAGTTCAGGGTTCTACGAGCAGTACTTC. This translates into CASSSGFYEQYF.

Only a few counts were recorded for this clonotype. The rearrangement joins TRBV20-1 to TRBJ1-3; possible D gene TRBD1, 5 bases. This CDR3 comprises 15 residues. The V gene's germline CDR1 is DFQATT and CDR2 SNEGSKA (reference sequence). Trimming left V 6 bases short and J 1 base short, with 16 bases between. CDR3 sequence reads: CSADDPSGSGNTIYF. The CDR3 bases are TGCAGTGCCGACGACCCCTCAGGGTCTGGAAACACCATATATTTT.

This chain links TRBV5-1 with TRBJ2-5; TRBD2 matches at 7 bases. The J call may not be correct, given that the DNA end is closer to TRBJ2-1. Per germline, CDR1 SGHRS and CDR2 YFSETQ. The CDR3 is 15 amino acids. The CDR3 DNA reads TGCGCCAGCAGCATGGGACTAATCCCCTACAATGAGCAGTTCTTC. Translation gives CASSMGLIPYNEQFF.

Note on this clonotype: The junction does not match germline at one end; this may be a read error. In DNA form, the CDR3 reads TGTGCCAGCAGCGTAGCTAGCGGAGTCGCGAACACCGGGGAGCTGTTTTTT. Protein product: CASSVASGVANTGELFF. The chain employs TRBV7-9 and TRBJ2-2; 7 bases match TRBD2. Germline assignment: CDR1 SEHNR and CDR2 FQNEAQ (reference sequence). This CDR3 has 17 amino acids.

This clonotype showed up just a few times. V usage is TRBV29-1 and J usage is TRBJ2-1; D is ambiguous. Germline values: CDR1 SQVTM, CDR2 ANQGSEA. V lost 4 bases, J lost 1 base, and 11 bases lay in between. The CDR3 runs 14 residues. The CDR3 here is CSVVRAASYNEQFF. CDR3 nucleotide sequence: TGCAGCGTTGTGCGTGCCGCGTCCTACAATGAGCAGTTCTTC.

The genes are TRBV12-3 or TRBV12-4 and TRBJ2-5, with 10 positions matching TRBD2. The assigned J gene may be wrong: the sequence end matches TRBJ2-1 better. The CDR3 loop spans 16 amino acids. CDR3 coding DNA: TGTGCCAGCAGTTTAGGTCCTAGCGGGGGTCGTAGGGAGCAGTTCTTC. Translating gives CASSLGPSGGRREQFF.

This clonotype was picked up a small number of times. This sequence joins TRBV20-1 and TRBJ2-5; 8 positions match TRBD2. The J call is doubtful: the DNA matches TRBJ2-7 better. Germline CDR1 is DFQATT and CDR2 is SNEGSKA (reference sequence). This CDR3 is built from 17 residues. The DNA for the CDR3 is TGCAGTGCTAGAGAGGGAGTGCGGGAGGCTTTGTACTACGAGCAGTACTTC. As protein: CSAREGVREALYYEQYF.